This T cell receptor (beta chain) was identified in a study of T cells in narcolepsy. The data were produced by immunoSEQ multiplex PCR, yet TCRdb's version contains in-frame clones alone and is incomplete. There are tens of thousands of clones in the sample; about 91% occur only once, and less than 1.2% lies in the top ten. This clone appeared once. Its target is not known. Trimming cost V 4 bases and J 6 bases, with 16 bases left between them. Looked up from germline, CDR1 is SGHTS and CDR2 is YDEGEE. The CDR3 sequence is 15 residues long. Study-level findings and limits: Healthy controls reportedly lacked the autoreactive clonotypes serially found in patients' blood. No autoreactive T cell clone sequences appeared in some memory CD4+ repertoires.

This sequence was found in a human donor with narcolepsy. V usage is TRBV5-8 and J usage is TRBJ1-4; tentatively, D is TRBD1 (5 bases). The sequencing sample was made of CD45RA- memory CD4+ T cells from PBMCs. The CDR3 DNA is TGTGCCAGCAGCCCATACGGGGGTAGCGATGAAAAACTGTTTTTT. Translating gives CASSPYGGSDEKLFF.